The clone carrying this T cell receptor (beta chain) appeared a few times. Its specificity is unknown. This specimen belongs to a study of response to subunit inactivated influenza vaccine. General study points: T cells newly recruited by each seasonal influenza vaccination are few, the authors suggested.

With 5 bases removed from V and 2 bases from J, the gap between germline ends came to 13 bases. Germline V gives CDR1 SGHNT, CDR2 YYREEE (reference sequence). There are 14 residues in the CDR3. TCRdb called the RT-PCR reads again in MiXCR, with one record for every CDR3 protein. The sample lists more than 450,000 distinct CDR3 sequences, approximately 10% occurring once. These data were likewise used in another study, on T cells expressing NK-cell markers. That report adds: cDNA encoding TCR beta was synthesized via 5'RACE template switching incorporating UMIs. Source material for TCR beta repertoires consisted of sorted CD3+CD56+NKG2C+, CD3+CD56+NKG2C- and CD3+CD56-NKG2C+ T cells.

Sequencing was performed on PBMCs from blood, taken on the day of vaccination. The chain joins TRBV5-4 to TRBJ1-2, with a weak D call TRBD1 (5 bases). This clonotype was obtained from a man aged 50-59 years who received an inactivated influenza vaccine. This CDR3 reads CASRNSTGNYGYTF. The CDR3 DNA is TGTGCCAGCAGAAATTCCACAGGAAACTATGGCTACACCTTC.